Given below is one T cell receptor (beta chain) in context. Its antigen remains unidentified. No per-base quality is available; no much larger clone lies one base away. This specimen comes from a study of T cell responses to AZD1222 COVID-19 vaccine (dated by TCRdb to the early 2020s). The study in broad terms: AZD1222 recipients given second doses at about 4 weeks or at about 12 weeks were pooled, since spike-specific TCR depth and breadth were not found to differ between the two schedules. TCR sequencing covered 233 trial participants: some 210 given two doses of AZD1222 and approximately 26 given two doses of MenACWY control vaccine. Trial participants were enrolled by age into subgroups of 18-55, 56-69 and 70-plus years, and roughly 160, 29 and 62 TCR-sequenced participants, respectively, were included in these subgroups. Overall study outcomes, separate from this receptor: Only five to seven AZD1222 recipients were SARS-CoV-2 seropositive at baseline, limiting conclusions about previously exposed vaccinees. The vaccine-associated CD4 TCRs covered the entire spike protein, and the dominant responses fell in regions 160-218 and 743-854. The 56-69-year group was small, and its depth increase did not reach significance, likely because of low power. A significant rise in spike-specific TCR breadth and depth was observed after two AZD1222 doses relative to day 0 and relative to MenACWY recipients. No day 14 peak-response samples were available, so repertoires were characterized only after the peak T cell response. Most participants were white British and females outnumbered males, and the authors suggested that clonal diversity may have been underestimated. Epitopes outside the regions mutated in the B.1.351 and B.1.1.7 variants were reportedly recognized by nearly half of the unique spike-specific TCRs.

The CDR3 regions of human TCRbeta chains were subjected to immunosequencing. The authors' analysis ran thus. TCRs in the repertoires were matched against a reference library of SARS-CoV-2-specific TCRs that had been generated with the MIRA antigen-specificity platform. Breadth was defined as the fraction of unique TCRs that were SARS-CoV-2-associated, and depth was defined as the fraction of total T cells that were SARS-CoV-2-associated. Each spike-specific TCR was assigned to its reactive spike region and to a CD4 or CD8 class using the MIRA data. Log10-transformed breadth and depth values were compared by one-way ANOVA with Sidak's multiple comparisons tests. TCRdb limited this immuneACCESS table to in-frame rearrangements with V and J called. A share of clones is missing; checked studies link under half to unresolved V genes, and the rest is unexplained. V and J calls and clone size are given by that table; D and trimming were obtained from the DNA. The sample table lists about 94,000 clones, 70% to 90% of them with a count of one. Roughly 15% of the sample is held by the ten biggest clonotypes.

The time point label corresponds to: baseline before first vaccination. The vaccinee samples were drawn from two UK trials, COV001 and COV002, one of which was a single-blind randomized controlled phase 2/3 trial testing AZD1222 (ChAdOx1 nCoV-19) in healthy adults. For TCRbeta chain sequencing, PBMC samples from trial participants were taken at day 0 and at day 28 after the second dose. Spanning cysteine to phenylalanine, the CDR3 consists of 15 amino acids. This entry keeps only the CDR3 DNA: 45 bases, framed from base 1. At the junction V is shortened by 2 bases and J by 8 bases, with 17 bases in between. Reading the germline V gene gives CDR1 SGHRS and CDR2 YFSETQ.

The source material was peripheral blood, sampled on day 0 of AZD1222 vaccination. The clonotype comes from an adult in good health. Recombination connected TRBV5-1 to TRBJ2-1; TRBD1 is possibly the D segment (6 matching bases). CDR3 protein: CASSFALTGRDEQFF. The nucleotides read TGCGCCAGCAGCTTTGCCCTAACAGGGAGAGATGAGCAGTTCTTC. Outside the CDR3, residues come from the reference TRBV5-1 and TRBJ2-1 proteins, so the full variable domain is: KAGVTQTPRYLIKTRGQQVTLSCSPISGHRSVSWYQQTPGQGLQFLFEYFSETQRNKGNFPGRFSGRQFSNSRSEMNVSTLELGDSALYLCASSFALTGRDEQFFGPGTRLTVL.